Each of the 20 T cell receptor beta chains below was sequenced from the same sample in a study of response to subunit inactivated influenza vaccine. TCRdb redid the calling of the RT-PCR reads with MiXCR, one entry per CDR3 protein. This table holds more than 600,000 distinct CDR3 sequences, approximately 18% found once. Here the sequenced sample was PBMCs from blood, taken roughly 5 days after vaccination. The receptors here all came from a man aged 50-60 years who received an inactivated influenza vaccine.

The chain uses TRBV5-5 and TRBJ1-4, with 10 positions matching TRBD1. CDR1 and CDR2 (germline): SGHKS, YYEKEE (reference sequence). There are 15 residues in the CDR3. After removal of 0 bases from V and 9 bases from J, the junction contained 5 bases not matched to a gene. For the CDR3, the DNA is TGTGCCAGCAGCTTGGTGGGGGACAGGGGTAAAAAACTGTTTTTT. It is translated as CASSLVGDRGKKLFF.

This clonotype was observed a handful of times. The chain joins TRBV11-2 to TRBJ1-1, with D perhaps TRBD1 (5 bases). Germline CDR1 reads SGHAT; CDR2 reads FQNNGV. The CDR3 has 16 amino acids. The V and J ends lost 5 bases and 11 bases respectively, with 27 bases between them. The CDR3: CASSRRRVGGTSEAFF. Here the CDR3 DNA reads TGTGCCAGCAGCCGCCGCCGGGTTGGTGGGACCTCAGAGGCTTTCTTT.

This clonotype was picked up a small number of times. The chain links TRBV20-1 to TRBJ2-7; D gene ambiguous. The CDR3 is 14 amino acids. Per the germline V gene, CDR1 is DFQATT and CDR2 is SNEGSKA (reference sequence). V was trimmed by 3 bases and J by 1 base, leaving 13 bases between them. The CDR3 reads CSASRSSFSYEQYF. In DNA form, the CDR3 reads TGCAGTGCTAGTCGTAGTAGCTTTTCCTACGAGCAGTACTTC.

Ten or more counts support this clonotype. The chain is built from TRBV7-6 and TRBJ2-1; 10 bases align to TRBD1. J was trimmed by 6 bases and V by 3 bases; bases with no gene match: 2. Germline loops: CDR1 SGHVS, CDR2 FNYEAQ. CDR3 length: 14 residues. The CDR3 reads CASSFGQGGNEQFF. The DNA of the CDR3 is TGTGCCAGCAGCTTCGGACAGGGGGGCAATGAGCAGTTCTTC.

The V and J genes are TRBV11-2 and TRBJ1-6; D might be TRBD1 (5 bases). The V and J ends lost 6 bases and 6 bases respectively, with 9 bases between them. The CDR3 is 13 amino acids. Per the germline V gene, CDR1 is SGHAT and CDR2 is FQNNGV. Here the CDR3 DNA reads TGTGCCAGCAGGGTGGGGGGTAATTCACCCCTCCACTTT. It is translated as CASRVGGNSPLHF.

This chain connects TRBV29-1 to TRBJ1-1; D perhaps matches TRBD1 (6 bases). V was cut by 6 bases and J by 5 bases, with 10 bases left in between. Germline CDR1 reads SQVTM; CDR2 reads ANQGSEA. CDR3 length equals 11 residues. CDR3 sequence: CSVGQRTEAFF. CDR3 nucleotides: TGCAGCGTCGGACAGAGGACTGAAGCTTTCTTT.

Ten or more counts support this clonotype. The chain joins TRBV5-5 to TRBJ2-7; 10 bases map to TRBD1. Germline CDR1 SGHKS, CDR2 YYEKEE (reference sequence). This CDR3 is built from 15 residues. The J segment lost 3 bases and the V segment lost 0 bases, leaving 3 bases of the junction unmatched. Written as DNA, the CDR3 is TGTGCCAGCAGCTTGGAGACAGGGGGCTACTACGAGCAGTACTTC. Amino acid sequence: CASSLETGGYYEQYF.

The J gene is TRBJ2-1, the V gene TRBV7-9; 7 bases align to TRBD1. Germline-derived CDR1 and CDR2 are SEHNR and FQNEAQ (reference sequence). Trimming cost V 5 bases and J 4 bases; bases outside gene matches: 14. The CDR3 sequence is 17 residues long. The chain's CDR3 is CASSPHLDRVGYNEQFF. CDR3 DNA sequence: TGTGCCAGCAGCCCACACCTCGACAGGGTGGGATACAATGAGCAGTTCTTC.

Many counts were recorded for this clonotype. The V gene is TRBV6-2 or TRBV6-3, the J gene TRBJ2-5; D not certain. Trimming removed 3 bases from V and 5 bases from J, with 7 bases in between. CDR1 is MNHEY and CDR2 is SVGEGT in the germline V gene. The CDR3 totals 12 residues. The CDR3 here is CASSYFGETQYF. DNA for the CDR3: TGTGCCAGCAGTTATTTTGGTGAGACCCAGTACTTC.

The chain couples TRBV3-1 to TRBJ1-1; 9 bases align to TRBD1. Germline V gene sequence: CDR1 LGHDT, CDR2 YNNKEL (reference sequence). The CDR3 runs to 14 residues. Trimming at V came to 6 bases and at J to 2 bases, leaving 4 bases not matched to a gene. CDR3 DNA sequence: TGTGCCAGCAGACGGGACAGGGACAACACTGAAGCTTTCTTT. The encoded protein is CASRRDRDNTEAFF.

The sample holds one count of this clonotype. J is TRBJ2-7 and V is TRBV20-1; D might be TRBD1 (6 bases). The germline gives CDR1 DFQATT, CDR2 SNEGSKA (reference sequence). The V end was cut by 6 bases, the J end by 7 bases, with 10 bases between. The CDR3 spans 10 residues. In DNA, the CDR3 is TGCAGTGCCAGGGGCCAGGAGCAGTACTTC. This gives the protein CSARGQEQYF.

This clonotype was observed a handful of times. V and J are TRBV7-2 and TRBJ2-2, with D hard to call. This CDR3 spans 14 amino acids. CDR1 is SGHTA and CDR2 is FQGNSA in the germline V gene. Trimming shortened V by 5 bases and J by 0 bases, and 7 bases separated the two germline ends. The CDR3 DNA reads as TGTGCCAGCAGCGCCCACGCGAACACCGGGGAGCTGTTTTTT. Translated: CASSAHANTGELFF.

Concerning this clonotype itself: The junction and the germline gene differ at one end; a read error may be behind it. This chain links TRBV5-1 with TRBJ2-1; D is possibly TRBD1 (5 bases). The germline V gene has CDR1 SGHRS and CDR2 YFSETQ. CDR3 size: 17 residues. The CDR3 DNA follows: TGCGCCAGCAGAGCCAAGATCGGGCAGGGTTCCTACAAGGAGCAGTTCTTC. As protein: CASRAKIGQGSYKEQFF.

This clonotype was detected ten times or more. V usage is TRBV12-3 or TRBV12-4 and J usage is TRBJ1-5; D unresolved. CDR3 length: 14 residues. Trimming shortened V by 2 bases and J by 6 bases, and 11 bases separated the two germline ends. CDR3: CASSLYGESQPQHF. In DNA form, the CDR3 reads TGTGCCAGCAGTTTATATGGTGAGAGTCAGCCCCAGCATTTT.

The chain couples TRBV29-1 to TRBJ2-3; 9 nucleotides match TRBD2. Germline trimming cut 7 bases from V and 0 bases from J; bases unmatched to any gene: 8. From germline, CDR1 is SQVTM and CDR2 ANQGSEA. This CDR3 comprises 15 residues. In DNA form, the CDR3 reads TGCAGCGCCGTAGCGGGAGCGTCTAGCACAGATACGCAGTATTTT. Amino acid sequence: CSAVAGASSTDTQYF.

This clonotype was seen more than once but under ten times. This rearrangement joins TRBV7-2 to TRBJ1-1; D is possibly TRBD1 (5 bases). CDR3 size: 15 residues. Germline CDR1 SGHTA, CDR2 FQGNSA. V lost 5 bases to trimming and J lost 5 bases, with 18 bases between them. The CDR3 DNA is TGTGCCAGCAGCCCCGACCGGGGCGAATGGACTGAAGCTTTCTTT. Its translation: CASSPDRGEWTEAFF.

The chain is built from TRBV28 and TRBJ2-7; weak D call: TRBD1 (6 bases). CDR1 is MDHEN and CDR2 is SYDVKM in the germline V gene. V lost 7 bases to trimming and J lost 4 bases, with 11 bases between them. CDR3 length: 12 residues. For the CDR3, the DNA is TGTGCCAGCAACGAGGGGGTTTACGAGCAGTACTTC. It yields the protein CASNEGVYEQYF.

The V call is TRBV7-2, the J call TRBJ2-7, with TRBD2 as a possible D gene (7 bases). This CDR3 is built from 16 residues. Trimming shortened V by 3 bases and J by 3 bases, and 18 bases separated the two germline ends. From germline, CDR1 is SGHTA and CDR2 FQGNSA. The CDR3 sequence: CASSFWGAGVGYEQYF. The CDR3 coding sequence is TGTGCCAGCAGCTTCTGGGGGGCGGGAGTGGGCTACGAGCAGTACTTC.

There are a few counts of this clonotype. The genes are TRBV20-1 and TRBJ2-3; 9 bases agree with TRBD2. V dropped 4 bases and J dropped 8; count of bases not matched to a gene: 13. This CDR3 is 15 amino acids long. The germline gives CDR1 DFQATT, CDR2 SNEGSKA (reference sequence). The CDR3 sequence is CSAINGGRVSVTQYF. The CDR3 DNA follows: TGCAGTGCTATAAATGGCGGGAGGGTATCCGTTACGCAGTATTTT.

The V and J genes are TRBV27 and TRBJ2-7; 11 bases agree with TRBD2. Germline V gives CDR1 MNHEY, CDR2 SMNVEV (reference sequence). This CDR3 comprises 15 residues. V shed 0 bases, J shed 7 bases, and the junction held 5 bases outside the gene matches. The chain's CDR3 is CASSLSLAGVGEQYF. The CDR3 DNA follows: TGTGCCAGCAGTTTATCACTAGCGGGAGTCGGTGAGCAGTACTTC.